This TCR beta chain was recovered during a study of blood T cells in healthy people across ages (dated by TCRdb to the mid-2010s). For context, the study as a whole: Template switching captured roughly one uniquely barcoded TCR beta cDNA molecule per two T cells in model experiments. To track age-related changes in TCR beta repertoire diversity, the study relied on deep sequencing normalized with unique cDNA molecular identifiers. Donors were grouped into four age groups: young (average roughly 17 years), middle-aged (39), aged (approximately 67) and long-lived (about 82). The study analyzed two additional independent replicas of 1 million unique cDNA reads from the same blood draw for two donors, one aged 18 to 29 and one aged 80 or older. To avoid experimental bias, donors of different ages were randomly spread across the sequencing lanes. What the authors observed across the whole study: As age increased, observed TCR beta diversity per million T cells dropped in a roughly linear way, and a significant reduction was already evident by age 40. Estimates of total diversity from one million sequenced T cells were regarded as lower bounds and underestimates. Since profiling was done on bulk unsorted PBMCs, naive and antigen-experienced compartments could not be conclusively compared. Observed TCR beta diversity correlated strongly with the percentage of naive T cells measured by flow cytometry. Because the CMV infection status of the donors was unknown, age-related changes in expanded clonotypes may potentially have been confounded. Compared with the aged group, more naive CD4+ T cells, fewer expanded clones and increased TCR diversity were shown by the long-lived group, suggesting age selection.

Systemically healthy Caucasian individuals from Russia, approximately 39 in total and aged roughly 6 to 100 years, were included as donors. About 9.8 milliliters of peripheral blood were drawn from each donor into EDTA-treated Vacutainer tubes. Ficoll-Paque density-gradient centrifugation was used to isolate PBMCs, with at least 7 million per sample. Total RNA, at least 6 micrograms per sample, was extracted from PBMCs with Trizol reagent. The percentages of naive CD45RAhigh/CD27high T cells were determined by flow cytometry on a PBMC aliquot from every donor. This clonotype was observed a few times. Its antigen remains unidentified. Nothing much larger sits one base from this clone, and base qualities are not available. Library generation was performed with 5' RACE. Sequencer: Illumina HiSeq 2500. The second PCR ran for about 6 to 12 cycles and used a J-beta primer mix along with a sample-barcoded 5' primer. A template-switch 5' adaptor carrying 12 random nucleotides introduced a unique molecular identifier onto each TCR beta cDNA molecule. Each sample yielded at least 2.5 million CDR3-containing paired-end reads. First-strand cDNA synthesis was performed from all RNA using the Mint cDNA synthesis kit, with priming by a TRBC-specific oligonucleotide. Following uracil-DNA glycosylase treatment, a first 18-cycle PCR with universal primers M1SS and BC2_uni_R was performed on all cDNA. On the authors' methods: For normalization, 1 million high-quality reads, each with a distinct molecular identifier, were randomly selected from each sample. Reads sharing molecular identifiers were discarded rather than binned into consensus sequences. CDR3 identification, clonotype clustering and error correction used MiTCR with a Q25 quality threshold and the strictest error-elimination algorithm. Lower-bound total TCR beta diversity was estimated with a nonparametric unseen species model using Euler transformation. TCRdb ran its own pipeline on the public reads, namely fastp trimming at Q25 and MiXCR clone calling, and kept in-frame beta chains. Identical CDR3 protein sequences are pooled into one entry, listed with their most common genes and DNA. These V and J calls originate from TCRdb's pipeline instead of the authors' own analysis. The sample table records hundreds of thousands of distinct CDR3 sequences; roughly 21% of these occur just once. Under 4% of the sample lies in the top ten.

V is clipped by 10 bases and J by 5 bases, and the sequence between their germline boundaries is 5 bases long. The CDR3, cysteine through phenylalanine, is 9 amino acids long. The CDR3 DNA has 27 bases and is translated from base 1. The specimen sequenced was blood. This TCR was recovered from a man between 70 and 80 years old in good health. The chain employs TRBV12-3 or TRBV12-4 and TRBJ2-5; the D segment cannot be called with confidence. CDR3 reads: CANRETQYF. The nucleotide sequence is TGTGCCAACCGGGAGACCCAGTACTTC.